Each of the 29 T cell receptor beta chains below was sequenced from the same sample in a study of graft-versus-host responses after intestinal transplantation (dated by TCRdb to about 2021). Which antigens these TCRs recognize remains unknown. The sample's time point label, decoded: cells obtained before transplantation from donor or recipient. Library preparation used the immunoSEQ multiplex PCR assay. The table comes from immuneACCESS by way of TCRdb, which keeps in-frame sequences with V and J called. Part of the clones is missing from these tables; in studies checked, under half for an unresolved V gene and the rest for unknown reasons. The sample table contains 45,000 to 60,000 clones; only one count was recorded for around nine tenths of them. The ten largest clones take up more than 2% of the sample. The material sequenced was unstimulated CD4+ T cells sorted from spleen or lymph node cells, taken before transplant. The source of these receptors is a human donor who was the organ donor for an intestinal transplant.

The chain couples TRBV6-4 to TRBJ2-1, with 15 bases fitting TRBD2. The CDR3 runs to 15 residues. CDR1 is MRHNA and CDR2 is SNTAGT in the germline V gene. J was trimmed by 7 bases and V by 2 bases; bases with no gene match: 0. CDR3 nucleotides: TGTGCCAGCAGTGACGGGACTAGCGGGAGGAATGAGCAGTTCTTC. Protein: CASSDGTSGRNEQFF.

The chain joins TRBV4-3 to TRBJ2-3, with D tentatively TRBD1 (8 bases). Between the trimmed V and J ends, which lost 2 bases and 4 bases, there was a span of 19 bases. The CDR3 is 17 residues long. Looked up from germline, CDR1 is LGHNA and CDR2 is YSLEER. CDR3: CASSQSYRQGRADTQYF. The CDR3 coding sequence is TGCGCCAGCAGCCAATCCTACCGACAGGGGAGGGCAGATACGCAGTATTTT.

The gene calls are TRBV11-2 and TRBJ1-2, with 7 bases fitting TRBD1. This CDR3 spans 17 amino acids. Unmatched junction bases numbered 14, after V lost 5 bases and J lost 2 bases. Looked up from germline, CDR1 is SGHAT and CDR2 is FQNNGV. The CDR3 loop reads CASSKVRGQGGNYGYTF. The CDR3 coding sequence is TGTGCCAGCAGCAAAGTGAGGGGGCAGGGAGGGAACTATGGCTACACCTTC.

The CDR3 here is CASSLGWDYEQYF. The CDR3 bases are TGTGCCAGCAGCTTAGGCTGGGACTACGAGCAGTACTTC. V usage is TRBV7-6 and J usage is TRBJ2-7; D is unclear. V was cut by 1 base and J by 3 bases, with 7 bases left in between. Germline V lookup: CDR1 SGHVS, CDR2 FNYEAQ. The CDR3 extends over 13 amino acids.

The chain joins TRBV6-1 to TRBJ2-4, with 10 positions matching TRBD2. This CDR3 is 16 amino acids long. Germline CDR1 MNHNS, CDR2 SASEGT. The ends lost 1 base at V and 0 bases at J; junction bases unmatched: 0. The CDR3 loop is CASSEGLAGAKNIQYF. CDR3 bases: TGTGCCAGCAGTGAAGGACTAGCGGGAGCCAAAAACATTCAGTACTTC.

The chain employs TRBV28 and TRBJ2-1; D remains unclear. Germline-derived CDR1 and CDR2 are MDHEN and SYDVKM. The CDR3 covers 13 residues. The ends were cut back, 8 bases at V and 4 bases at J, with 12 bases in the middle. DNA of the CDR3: TGTGCCAGCGGGGAAGTACCGTACAATGAGCAGTTCTTC. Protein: CASGEVPYNEQFF. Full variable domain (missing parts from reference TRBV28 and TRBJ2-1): DVKVTQSSRYLVKRTGEKVFLECVQDMDHENMFWYRQDPGLGLRLIYFSYDVKMKEKGDIPEGYSVSREKKERFSLILESASTNQTSMYLCASGEVPYNEQFFGPGTRLTVL.

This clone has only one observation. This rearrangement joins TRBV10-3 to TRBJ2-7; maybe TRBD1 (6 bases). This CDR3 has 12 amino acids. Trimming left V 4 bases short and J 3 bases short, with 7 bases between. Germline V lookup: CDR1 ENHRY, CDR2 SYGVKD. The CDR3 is CAISGGLYEQYF. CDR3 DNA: TGTGCCATCAGTGGGGGGCTCTACGAGCAGTACTTC.

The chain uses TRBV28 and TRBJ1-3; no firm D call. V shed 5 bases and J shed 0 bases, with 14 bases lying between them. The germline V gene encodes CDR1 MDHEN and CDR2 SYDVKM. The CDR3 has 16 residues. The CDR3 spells CASSPPYFNSGNTIYF. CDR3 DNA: TGTGCCAGCAGTCCTCCATACTTCAACTCTGGAAACACCATATATTTT.

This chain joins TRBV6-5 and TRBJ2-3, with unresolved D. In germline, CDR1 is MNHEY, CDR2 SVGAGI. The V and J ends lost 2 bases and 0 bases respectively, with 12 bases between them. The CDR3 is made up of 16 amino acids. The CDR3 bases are TGTGCCAGCAGTTACGTTGGCTACTCTAGCACAGATACGCAGTATTTT. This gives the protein CASSYVGYSSTDTQYF.

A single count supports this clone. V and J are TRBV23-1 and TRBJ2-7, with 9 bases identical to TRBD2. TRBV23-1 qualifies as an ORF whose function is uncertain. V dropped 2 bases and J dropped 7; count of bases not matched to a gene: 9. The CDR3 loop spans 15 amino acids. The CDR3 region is CASSQVSGRPWEQYF. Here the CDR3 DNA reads TGCGCCAGCAGTCAAGTTAGCGGGAGACCCTGGGAGCAGTACTTC.

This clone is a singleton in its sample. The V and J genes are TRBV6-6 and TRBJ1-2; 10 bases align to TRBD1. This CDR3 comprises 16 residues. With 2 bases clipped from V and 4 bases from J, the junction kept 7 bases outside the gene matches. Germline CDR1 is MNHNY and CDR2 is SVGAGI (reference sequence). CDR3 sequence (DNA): TGTGCCAGCAGTTACCTTGACAGGGGGCATGGCTATGGCTACACCTTC. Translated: CASSYLDRGHGYGYTF.

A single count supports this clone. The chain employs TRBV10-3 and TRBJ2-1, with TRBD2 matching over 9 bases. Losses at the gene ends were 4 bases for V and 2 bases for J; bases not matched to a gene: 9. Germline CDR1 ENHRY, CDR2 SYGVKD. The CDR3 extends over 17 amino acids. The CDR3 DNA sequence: TGTGCCATCAGTGGGGGGGAGCGCGGGAGGGCCTACAATGAGCAGTTCTTC. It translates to CAISGGERGRAYNEQFF.

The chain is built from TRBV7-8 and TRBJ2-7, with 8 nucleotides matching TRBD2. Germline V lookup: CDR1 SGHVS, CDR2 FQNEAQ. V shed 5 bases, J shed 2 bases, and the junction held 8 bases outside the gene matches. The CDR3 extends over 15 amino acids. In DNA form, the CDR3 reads TGTGCCAGCAGCATGAGCGGGAGTCTTGCCTACGAGCAGTACTTC. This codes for CASSMSGSLAYEQYF.

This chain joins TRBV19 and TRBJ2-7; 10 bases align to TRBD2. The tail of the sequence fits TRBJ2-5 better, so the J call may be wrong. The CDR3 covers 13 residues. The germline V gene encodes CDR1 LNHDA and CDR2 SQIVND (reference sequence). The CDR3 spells CASSLSGRETQYF. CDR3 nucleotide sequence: TGTGCCAGTAGTCTTAGCGGGAGGGAGACCCAGTACTTC.

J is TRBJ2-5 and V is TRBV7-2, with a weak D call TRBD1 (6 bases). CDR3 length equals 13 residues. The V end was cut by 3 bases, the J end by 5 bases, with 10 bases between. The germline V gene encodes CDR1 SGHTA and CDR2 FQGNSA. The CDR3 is CASSFRGWETQYF. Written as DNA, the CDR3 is TGTGCCAGCAGCTTCAGGGGATGGGAGACCCAGTACTTC.

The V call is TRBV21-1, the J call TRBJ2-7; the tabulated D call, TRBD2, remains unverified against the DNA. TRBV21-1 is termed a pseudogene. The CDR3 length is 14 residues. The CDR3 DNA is TGTGCCAGCAACCTAGCGGGAGGGCGTTACGAGCAGTACTTC. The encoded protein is CASNLAGGRYEQYF.

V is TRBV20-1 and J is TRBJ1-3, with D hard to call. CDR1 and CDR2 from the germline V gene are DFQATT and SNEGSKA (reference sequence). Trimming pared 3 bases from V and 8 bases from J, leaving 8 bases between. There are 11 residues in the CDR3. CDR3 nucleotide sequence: TGCAGTGCTAGGGGTGGTGACACCATATATTTT. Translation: CSARGGDTIYF.

CDR3 loop: CASGGGNYEQYF. The CDR3 DNA sequence: TGTGCCAGCGGAGGGGGCAACTACGAGCAGTACTTC. V is TRBV6-5 and J is TRBJ2-7; the D gene is possibly TRBD1 (7 bases). This CDR3 has 12 amino acids. CDR1 is MNHEY, CDR2 SVGAGI, per germline. V lost 8 bases and J 3 bases, leaving 11 bases between the germline ends.

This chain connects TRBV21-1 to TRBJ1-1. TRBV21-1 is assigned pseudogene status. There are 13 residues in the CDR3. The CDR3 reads CASSTRRVTEAFF. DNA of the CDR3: TGTGCCAGCAGCACGAGGAGGGTCACTGAAGCTTTCTTT.

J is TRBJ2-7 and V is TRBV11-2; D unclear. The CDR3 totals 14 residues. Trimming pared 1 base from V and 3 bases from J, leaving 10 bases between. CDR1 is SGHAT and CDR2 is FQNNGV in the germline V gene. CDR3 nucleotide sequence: TGTGCCAGCAGCTTAGGTGGCAGGAGCTACGAGCAGTACTTC. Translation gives CASSLGGRSYEQYF.

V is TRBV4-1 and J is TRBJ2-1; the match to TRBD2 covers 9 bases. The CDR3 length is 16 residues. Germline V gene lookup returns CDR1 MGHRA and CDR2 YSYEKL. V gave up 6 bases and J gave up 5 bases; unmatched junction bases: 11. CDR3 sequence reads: CASRKTGAGGNNEQFF. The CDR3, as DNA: TGCGCCAGCAGAAAAACCGGAGCGGGAGGCAACAATGAGCAGTTCTTC.

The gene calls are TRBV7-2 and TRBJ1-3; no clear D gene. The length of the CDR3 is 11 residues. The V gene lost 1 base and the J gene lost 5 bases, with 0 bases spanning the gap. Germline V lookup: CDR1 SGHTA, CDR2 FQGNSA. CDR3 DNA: TGTGCCAGCAGCTTAGGAAACACCATATATTTT. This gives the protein CASSLGNTIYF.

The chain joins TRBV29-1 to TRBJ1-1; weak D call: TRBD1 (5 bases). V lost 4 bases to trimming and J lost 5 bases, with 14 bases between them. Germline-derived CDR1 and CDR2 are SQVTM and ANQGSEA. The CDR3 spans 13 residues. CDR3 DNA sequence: TGCAGCGTTGCAATTCAGGGAAAAACTGAAGCTTTCTTT. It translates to CSVAIQGKTEAFF.

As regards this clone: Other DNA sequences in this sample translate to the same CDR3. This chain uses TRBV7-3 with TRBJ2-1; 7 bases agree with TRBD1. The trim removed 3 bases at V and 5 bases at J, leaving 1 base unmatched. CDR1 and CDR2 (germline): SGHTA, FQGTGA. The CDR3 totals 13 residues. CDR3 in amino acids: CASSLTGNNEQFF. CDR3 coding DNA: TGTGCCAGCAGCTTGACAGGGAACAATGAGCAGTTCTTC.

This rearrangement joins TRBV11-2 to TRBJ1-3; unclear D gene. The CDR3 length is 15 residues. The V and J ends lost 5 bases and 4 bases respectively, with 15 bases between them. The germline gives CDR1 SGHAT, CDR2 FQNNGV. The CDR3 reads CASSKLLLGGNTIYF. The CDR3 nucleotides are TGTGCCAGCAGCAAACTCCTGTTAGGAGGAAACACCATATATTTT.

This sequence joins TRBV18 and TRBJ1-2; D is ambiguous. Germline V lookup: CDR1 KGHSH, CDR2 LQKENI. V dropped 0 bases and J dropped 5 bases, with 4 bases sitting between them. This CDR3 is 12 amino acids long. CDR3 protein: CASSPPGYGYTF. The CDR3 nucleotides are TGTGCCAGCTCACCACCGGGATATGGCTACACCTTC.

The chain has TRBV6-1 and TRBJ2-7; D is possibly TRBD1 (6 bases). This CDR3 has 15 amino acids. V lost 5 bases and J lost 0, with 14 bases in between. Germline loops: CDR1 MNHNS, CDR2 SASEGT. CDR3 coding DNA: TGTGCCAGCAGTAAGCGGACAGTCAGCTCCTACGAGCAGTACTTC. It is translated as CASSKRTVSSYEQYF.

Written as DNA, the CDR3 is TGTGCCAGTAGTATACAGAGCTCCTACAATGAGCAGTTCTTC. Protein product: CASSIQSSYNEQFF. The chain combines TRBV19 with TRBJ2-1; D remains unclear. CDR1 LNHDA and CDR2 SQIVND come from the germline V gene (reference sequence). The V gene lost 2 bases and the J gene lost 0 bases, with 5 bases spanning the gap. This CDR3 contains 14 residues. Full variable domain (remainder filled in from reference TRBV19 and TRBJ2-1): DGGITQSPKYLFRKEGQNVTLSCEQNLNHDAMYWYRQDPGQGLRLIYYSQIVNDFQKGDIAEGYSVSREKKESFPLTVTSAQKNPTAFYLCASSIQSSYNEQFFGPGTRLTVL.

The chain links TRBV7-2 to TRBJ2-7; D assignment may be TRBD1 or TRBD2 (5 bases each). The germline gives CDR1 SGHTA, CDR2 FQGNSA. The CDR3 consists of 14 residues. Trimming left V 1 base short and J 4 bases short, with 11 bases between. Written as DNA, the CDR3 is TGTGCCAGCAGCTTAGTGGGGGTTGATTACGAGCAGTACTTC. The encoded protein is CASSLVGVDYEQYF. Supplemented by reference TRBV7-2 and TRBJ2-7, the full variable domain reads GAGVSQSPSNKVTEKGKDVELRCDPISGHTALYWYRQSLGQGLEFLIYFQGNSAPDKSGLPSDRFSAERTGGSVSTLTIQRTQQEDSAVYLCASSLVGVDYEQYFGPGTRLTVT.